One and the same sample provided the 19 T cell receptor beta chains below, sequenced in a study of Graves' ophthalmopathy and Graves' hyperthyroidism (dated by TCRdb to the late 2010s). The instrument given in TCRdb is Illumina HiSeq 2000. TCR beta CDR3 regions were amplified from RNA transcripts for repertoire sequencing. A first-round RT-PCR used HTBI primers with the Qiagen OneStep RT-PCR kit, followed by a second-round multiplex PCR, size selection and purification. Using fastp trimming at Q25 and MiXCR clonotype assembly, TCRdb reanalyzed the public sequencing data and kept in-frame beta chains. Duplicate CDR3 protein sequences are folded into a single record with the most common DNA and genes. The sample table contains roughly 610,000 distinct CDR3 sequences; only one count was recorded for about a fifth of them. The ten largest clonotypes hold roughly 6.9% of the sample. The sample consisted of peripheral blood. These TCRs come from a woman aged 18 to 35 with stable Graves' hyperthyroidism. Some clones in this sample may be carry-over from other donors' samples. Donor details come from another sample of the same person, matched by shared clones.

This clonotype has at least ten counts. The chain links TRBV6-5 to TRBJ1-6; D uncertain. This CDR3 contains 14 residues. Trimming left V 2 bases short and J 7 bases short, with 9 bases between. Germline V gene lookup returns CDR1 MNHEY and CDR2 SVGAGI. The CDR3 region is CASSYRQFNSPLHF. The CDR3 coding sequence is TGTGCCAGCAGTTACCGGCAGTTCAATTCACCCCTCCACTTT.

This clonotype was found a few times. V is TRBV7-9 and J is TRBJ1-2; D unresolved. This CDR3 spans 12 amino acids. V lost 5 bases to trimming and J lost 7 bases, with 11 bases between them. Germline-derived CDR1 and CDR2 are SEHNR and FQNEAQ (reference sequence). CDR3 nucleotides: TGTGCCAGCAGCCCGGACTTTGGTGGCTACACCTTC. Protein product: CASSPDFGGYTF.

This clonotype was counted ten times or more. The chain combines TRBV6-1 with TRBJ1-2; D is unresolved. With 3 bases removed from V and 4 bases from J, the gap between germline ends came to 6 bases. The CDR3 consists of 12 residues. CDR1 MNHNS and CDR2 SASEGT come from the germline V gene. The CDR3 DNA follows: TGTGCCAGCAGTGACAGCCTCTATGGCTACACCTTC. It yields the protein CASSDSLYGYTF.

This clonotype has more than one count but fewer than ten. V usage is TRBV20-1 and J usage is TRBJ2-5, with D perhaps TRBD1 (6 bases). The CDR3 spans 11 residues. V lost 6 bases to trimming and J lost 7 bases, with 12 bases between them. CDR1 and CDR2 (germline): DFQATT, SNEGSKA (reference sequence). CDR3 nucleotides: TGCAGTGCCCCGACAGGCAGGACCCAGTACTTC. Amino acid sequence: CSAPTGRTQYF.

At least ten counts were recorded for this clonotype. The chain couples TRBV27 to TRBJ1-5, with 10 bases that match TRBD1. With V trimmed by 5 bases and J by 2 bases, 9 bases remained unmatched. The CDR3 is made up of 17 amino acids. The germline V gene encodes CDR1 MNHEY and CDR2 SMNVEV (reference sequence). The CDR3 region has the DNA TGTGCCAGCAGTCCCCGGGACAGGGGACGTGGCAATCAGCCCCAGCATTTT. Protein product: CASSPRDRGRGNQPQHF.

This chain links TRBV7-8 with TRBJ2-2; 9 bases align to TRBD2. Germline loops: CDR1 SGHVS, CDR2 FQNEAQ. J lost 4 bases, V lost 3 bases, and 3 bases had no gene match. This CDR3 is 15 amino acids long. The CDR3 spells CASSLGTSRTGELFF. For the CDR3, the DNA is TGTGCCAGCAGCTTGGGGACTAGCCGCACCGGGGAGCTGTTTTTT. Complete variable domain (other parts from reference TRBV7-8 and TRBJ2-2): GAGVSQSPRYKVAKRGQDVALRCDPISGHVSLFWYQQALGQGPEFLTYFQNEAQLDKSGLPSDRFFAERPEGSVSTLKIQRTQQEDSAVYLCASSLGTSRTGELFFGEGSRLTVL.

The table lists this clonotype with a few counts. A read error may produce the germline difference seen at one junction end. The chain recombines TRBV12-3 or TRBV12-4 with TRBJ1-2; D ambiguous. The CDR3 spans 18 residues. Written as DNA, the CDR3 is TGTGCCAGCAGTTCATCTCCGGGCCAACGCACCAACCGCTATGGTTACACCTTC. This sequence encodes CASSSSPGQRTNRYGYTF.

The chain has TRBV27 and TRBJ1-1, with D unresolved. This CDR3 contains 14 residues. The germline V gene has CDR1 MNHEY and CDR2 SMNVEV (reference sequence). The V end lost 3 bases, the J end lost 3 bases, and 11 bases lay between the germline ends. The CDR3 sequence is CASSFRQSYTEAFF. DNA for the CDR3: TGTGCCAGCAGTTTCCGGCAGTCTTACACTGAAGCTTTCTTT.

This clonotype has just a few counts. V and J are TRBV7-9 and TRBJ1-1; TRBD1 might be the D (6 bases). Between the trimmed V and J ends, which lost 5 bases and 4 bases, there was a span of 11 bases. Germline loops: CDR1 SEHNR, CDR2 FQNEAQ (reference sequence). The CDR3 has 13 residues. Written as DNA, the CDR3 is TGTGCCAGCAGCCTAGACAGGTTCACTGAAGCTTTCTTT. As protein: CASSLDRFTEAFF.

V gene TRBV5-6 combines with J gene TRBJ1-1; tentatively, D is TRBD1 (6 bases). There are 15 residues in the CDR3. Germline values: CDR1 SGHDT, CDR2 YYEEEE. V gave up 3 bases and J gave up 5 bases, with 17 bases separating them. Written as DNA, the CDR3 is TGTGCCAGCAGCTGGGGCTCGGGGGCCGAAACTGAAGCTTTCTTT. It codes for CASSWGSGAETEAFF.

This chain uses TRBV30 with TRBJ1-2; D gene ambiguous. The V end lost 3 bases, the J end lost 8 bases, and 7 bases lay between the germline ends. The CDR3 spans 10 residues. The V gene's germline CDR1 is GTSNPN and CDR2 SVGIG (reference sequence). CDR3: CAWRLTGYTF. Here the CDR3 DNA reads TGTGCCTGGAGACTTACGGGCTACACCTTC.

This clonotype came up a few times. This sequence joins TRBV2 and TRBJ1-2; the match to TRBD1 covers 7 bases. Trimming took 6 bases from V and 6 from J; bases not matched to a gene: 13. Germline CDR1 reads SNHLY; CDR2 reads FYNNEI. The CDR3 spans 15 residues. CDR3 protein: CASSSATGWTHGYTF. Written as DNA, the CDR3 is TGTGCCAGCAGCTCTGCGACAGGGTGGACCCATGGCTACACCTTC.

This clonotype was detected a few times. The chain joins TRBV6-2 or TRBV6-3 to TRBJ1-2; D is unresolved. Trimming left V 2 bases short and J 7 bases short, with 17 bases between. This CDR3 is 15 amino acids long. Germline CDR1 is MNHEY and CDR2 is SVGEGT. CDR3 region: CASSYRWWQAAGYTF. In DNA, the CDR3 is TGTGCCAGCAGTTACCGTTGGTGGCAGGCCGCTGGCTACACCTTC.

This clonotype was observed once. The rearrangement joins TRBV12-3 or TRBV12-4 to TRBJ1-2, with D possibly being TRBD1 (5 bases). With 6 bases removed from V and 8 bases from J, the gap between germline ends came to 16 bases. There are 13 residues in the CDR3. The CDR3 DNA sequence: TGTGCCAGCAGCCCGTCAACAGGAAGGGGCTACACCTTC. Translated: CASSPSTGRGYTF.

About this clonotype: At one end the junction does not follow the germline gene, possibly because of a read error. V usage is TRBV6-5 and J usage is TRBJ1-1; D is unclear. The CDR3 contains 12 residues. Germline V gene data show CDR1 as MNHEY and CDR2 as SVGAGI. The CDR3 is CASTYSTTEAFF. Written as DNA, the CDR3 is TGTGCCAGCACTTACAGTACCACTGAAGCTTTCTTT.

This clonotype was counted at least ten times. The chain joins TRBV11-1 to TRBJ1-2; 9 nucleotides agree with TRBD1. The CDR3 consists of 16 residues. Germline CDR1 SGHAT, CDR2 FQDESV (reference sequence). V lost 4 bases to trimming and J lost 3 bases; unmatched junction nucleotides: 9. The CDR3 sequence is CASSSTRDRVDYGYTF. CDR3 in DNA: TGTGCCAGCAGCTCAACCCGGGACAGGGTGGACTATGGCTACACCTTC.

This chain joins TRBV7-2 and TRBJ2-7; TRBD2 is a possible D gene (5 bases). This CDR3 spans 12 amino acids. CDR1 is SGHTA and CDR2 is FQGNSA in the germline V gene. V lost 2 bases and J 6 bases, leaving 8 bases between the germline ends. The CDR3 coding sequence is TGTGCCAGCAGCTTATCGGAGGTCGAGCAGTACTTC. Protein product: CASSLSEVEQYF.

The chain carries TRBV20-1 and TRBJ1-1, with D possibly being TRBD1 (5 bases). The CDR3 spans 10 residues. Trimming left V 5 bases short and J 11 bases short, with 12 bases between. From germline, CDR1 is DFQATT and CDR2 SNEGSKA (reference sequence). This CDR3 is CSAGGVTAFF. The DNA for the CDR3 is TGCAGTGCTGGGGGAGTGACGGCTTTCTTT.

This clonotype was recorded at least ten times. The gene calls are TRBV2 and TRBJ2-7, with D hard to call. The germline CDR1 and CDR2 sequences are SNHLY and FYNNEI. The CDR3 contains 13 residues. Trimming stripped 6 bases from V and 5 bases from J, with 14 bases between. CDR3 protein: CASRWGTTDEQYF. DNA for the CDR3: TGTGCCAGCAGGTGGGGTACGACGGACGAGCAGTACTTC. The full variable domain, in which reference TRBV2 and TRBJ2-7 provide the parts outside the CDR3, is EPEVTQTPSHQVTQMGQEVILRCVPISNHLYFYWYRQILGQKVEFLVSFYNNEISEKSEIFDDQFSVERPDGSNFTLKIRSTKLEDSAMYFCASRWGTTDEQYFGPGTRLTVT.